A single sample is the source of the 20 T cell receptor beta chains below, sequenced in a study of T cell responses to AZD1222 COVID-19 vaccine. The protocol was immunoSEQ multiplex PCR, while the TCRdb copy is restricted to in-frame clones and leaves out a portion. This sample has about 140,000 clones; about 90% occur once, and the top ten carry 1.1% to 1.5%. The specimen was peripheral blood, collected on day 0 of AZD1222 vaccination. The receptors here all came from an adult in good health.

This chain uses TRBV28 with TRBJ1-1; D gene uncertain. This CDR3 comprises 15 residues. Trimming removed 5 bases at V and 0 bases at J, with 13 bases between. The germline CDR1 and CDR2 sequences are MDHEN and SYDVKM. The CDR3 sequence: CASSPPLLMNTEAFF. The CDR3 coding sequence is TGTGCCAGCAGTCCCCCTTTGCTCATGAACACTGAAGCTTTCTTT.

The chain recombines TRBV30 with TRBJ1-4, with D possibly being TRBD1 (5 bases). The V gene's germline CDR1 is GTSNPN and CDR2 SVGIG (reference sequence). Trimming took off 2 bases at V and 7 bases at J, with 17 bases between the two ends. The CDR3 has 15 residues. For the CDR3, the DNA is TGTGCCTGGAGTCCCCTGGGCAGGGAAGGTGAAAAACTGTTTTTT. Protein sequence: CAWSPLGREGEKLFF.

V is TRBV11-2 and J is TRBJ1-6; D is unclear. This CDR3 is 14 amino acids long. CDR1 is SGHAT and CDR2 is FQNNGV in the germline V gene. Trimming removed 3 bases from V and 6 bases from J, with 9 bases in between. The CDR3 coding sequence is TGTGCCAGCAGCTTCGAACCTCCTAATTCACCCCTCCACTTT. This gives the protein CASSFEPPNSPLHF.

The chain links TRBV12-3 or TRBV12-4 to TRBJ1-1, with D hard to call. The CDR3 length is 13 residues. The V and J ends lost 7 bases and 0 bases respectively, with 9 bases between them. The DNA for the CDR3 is TGTGCCAGCACCTTGAGGGTGAACACTGAAGCTTTCTTT. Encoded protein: CASTLRVNTEAFF.

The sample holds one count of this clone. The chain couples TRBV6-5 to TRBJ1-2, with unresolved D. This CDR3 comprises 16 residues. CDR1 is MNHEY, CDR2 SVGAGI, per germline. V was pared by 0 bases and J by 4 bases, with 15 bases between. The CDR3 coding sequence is TGTGCCAGCAGTTACTCGGGCAGCAGCAGCGGCTATGGCTACACCTTC. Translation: CASSYSGSSSGYGYTF.

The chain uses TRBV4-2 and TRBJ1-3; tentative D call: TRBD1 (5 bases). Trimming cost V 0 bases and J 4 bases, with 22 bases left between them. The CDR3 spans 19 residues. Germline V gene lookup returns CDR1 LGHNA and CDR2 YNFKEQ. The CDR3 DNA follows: TGTGCCAGCAGCCAAGACCCCCACCCCGGGGACCGCGCCGGAAACACCATATATTTT. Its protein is CASSQDPHPGDRAGNTIYF.

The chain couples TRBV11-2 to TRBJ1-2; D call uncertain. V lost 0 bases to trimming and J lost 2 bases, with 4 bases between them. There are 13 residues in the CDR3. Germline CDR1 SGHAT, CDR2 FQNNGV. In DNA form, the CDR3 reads TGTGCCAGCAGCTTAGACAGAAACTATGGCTACACCTTC. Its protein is CASSLDRNYGYTF. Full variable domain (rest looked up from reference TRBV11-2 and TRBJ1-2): EAGVAQSPRYKIIEKRQSVAFWCNPISGHATLYWYQQILGQGPKLLIQFQNNGVVDDSQLPKDRFSAERLKGVDSTLKIQPAKLEDSAVYLCASSLDRNYGYTFGSGTRLTVV.

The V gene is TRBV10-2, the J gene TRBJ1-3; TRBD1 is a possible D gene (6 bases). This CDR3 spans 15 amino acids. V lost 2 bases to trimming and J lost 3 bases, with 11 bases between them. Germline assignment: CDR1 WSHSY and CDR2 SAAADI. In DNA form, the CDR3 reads TGCGCCAGCAGTGAGCAGGGGACCGTTGGAAACACCATATATTTT. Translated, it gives CASSEQGTVGNTIYF.

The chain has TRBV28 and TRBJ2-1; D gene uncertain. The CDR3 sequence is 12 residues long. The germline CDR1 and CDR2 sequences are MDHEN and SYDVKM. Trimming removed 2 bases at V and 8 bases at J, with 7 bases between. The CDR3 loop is CASSLQEDEQFF. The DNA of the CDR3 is TGTGCCAGCAGTTTACAGGAAGATGAGCAGTTCTTC. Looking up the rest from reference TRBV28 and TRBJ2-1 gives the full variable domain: DVKVTQSSRYLVKRTGEKVFLECVQDMDHENMFWYRQDPGLGLRLIYFSYDVKMKEKGDIPEGYSVSREKKERFSLILESASTNQTSMYLCASSLQEDEQFFGPGTRLTVL.

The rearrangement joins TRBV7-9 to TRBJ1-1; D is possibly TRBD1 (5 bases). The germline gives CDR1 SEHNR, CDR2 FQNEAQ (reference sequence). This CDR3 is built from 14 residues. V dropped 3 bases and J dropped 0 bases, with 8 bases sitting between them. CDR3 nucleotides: TGTGCCAGCAGCTTTCGGGACCTGAACACTGAAGCTTTCTTT. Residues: CASSFRDLNTEAFF. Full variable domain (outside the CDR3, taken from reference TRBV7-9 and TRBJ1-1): DTGVSQNPRHKITKRGQNVTFRCDPISEHNRLYWYRQTLGQGPEFLTYFQNEAQLEKSRLLSDRFSAERPKGSFSTLEIQRTEQGDSAMYLCASSFRDLNTEAFFGQGTRLTVV.

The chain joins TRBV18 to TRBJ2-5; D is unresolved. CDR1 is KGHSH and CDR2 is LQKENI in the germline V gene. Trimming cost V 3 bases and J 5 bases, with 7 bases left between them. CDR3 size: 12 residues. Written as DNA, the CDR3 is TGTGCCAGCTCACCGCTCCAGGAGACCCAGTACTTC. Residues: CASSPLQETQYF.

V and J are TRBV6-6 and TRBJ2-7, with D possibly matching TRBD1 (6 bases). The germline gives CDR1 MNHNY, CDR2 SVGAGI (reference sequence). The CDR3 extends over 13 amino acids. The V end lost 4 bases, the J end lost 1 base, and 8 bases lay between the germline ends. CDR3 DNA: TGTGCCAGCAGTTCAGGGGAATCCTACGAGCAGTACTTC. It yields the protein CASSSGESYEQYF.

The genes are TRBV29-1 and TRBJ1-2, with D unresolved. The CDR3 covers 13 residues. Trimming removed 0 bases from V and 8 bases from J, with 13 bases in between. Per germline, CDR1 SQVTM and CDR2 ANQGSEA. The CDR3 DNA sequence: TGCAGCGTTGAAGATCGGAGGAACTGGGGCTACACCTTC. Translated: CSVEDRRNWGYTF. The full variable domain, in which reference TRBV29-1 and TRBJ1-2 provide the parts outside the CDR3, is SAVISQKPSRDICQRGTSLTIQCQVDSQVTMMFWYRQQPGQSLTLIATANQGSEATYESGFVIDKFPISRPNLTFSTLTVSNMSPEDSSIYLCSVEDRRNWGYTFGSGTRLTVV.

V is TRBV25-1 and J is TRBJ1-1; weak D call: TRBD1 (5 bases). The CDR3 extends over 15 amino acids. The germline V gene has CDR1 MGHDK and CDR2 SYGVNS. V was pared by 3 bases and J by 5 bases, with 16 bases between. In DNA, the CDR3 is TGTGCCAGCAGTGAGGTGGCAGGGCGAAGAACTGAAGCTTTCTTT. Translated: CASSEVAGRRTEAFF.

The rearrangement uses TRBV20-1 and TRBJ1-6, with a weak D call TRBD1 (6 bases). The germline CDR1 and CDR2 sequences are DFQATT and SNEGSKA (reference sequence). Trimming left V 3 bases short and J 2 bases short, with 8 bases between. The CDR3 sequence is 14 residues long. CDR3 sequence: CSASGGPYNSPLHF. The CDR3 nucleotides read TGCAGTGCTAGTGGGGGCCCCTATAATTCACCCCTCCACTTT.

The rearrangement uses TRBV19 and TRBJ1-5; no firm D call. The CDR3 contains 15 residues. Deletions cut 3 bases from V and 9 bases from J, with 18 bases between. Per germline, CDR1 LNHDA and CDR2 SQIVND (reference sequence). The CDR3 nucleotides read TGTGCCAGTAGTATTAGTTTGGGAGCCCGCTGGCCCCAGCATTTT. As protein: CASSISLGARWPQHF.

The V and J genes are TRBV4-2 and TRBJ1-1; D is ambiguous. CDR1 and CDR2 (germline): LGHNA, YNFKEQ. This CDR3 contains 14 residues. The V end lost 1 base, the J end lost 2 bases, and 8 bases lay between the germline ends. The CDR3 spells CASSQGGYNTEAFF. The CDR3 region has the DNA TGTGCCAGCAGCCAAGGGGGATATAACACTGAAGCTTTCTTT.

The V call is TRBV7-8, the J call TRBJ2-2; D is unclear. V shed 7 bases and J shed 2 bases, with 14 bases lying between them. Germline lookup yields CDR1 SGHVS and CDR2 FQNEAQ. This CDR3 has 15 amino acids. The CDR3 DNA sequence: TGTGCCAGCACCCTGGACGGTCATAACACCGGGGAGCTGTTTTTT. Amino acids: CASTLDGHNTGELFF.

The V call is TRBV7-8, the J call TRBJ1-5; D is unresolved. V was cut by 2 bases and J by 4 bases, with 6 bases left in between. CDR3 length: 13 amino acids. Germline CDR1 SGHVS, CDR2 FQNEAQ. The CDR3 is CASSLLLNQPQHF. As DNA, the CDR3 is TGTGCCAGCAGCTTACTGCTTAATCAGCCCCAGCATTTT.

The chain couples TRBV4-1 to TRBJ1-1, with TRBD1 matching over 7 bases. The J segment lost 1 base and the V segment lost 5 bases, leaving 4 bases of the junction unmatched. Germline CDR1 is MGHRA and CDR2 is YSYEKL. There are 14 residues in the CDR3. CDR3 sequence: CASSLRQGNTEAFF. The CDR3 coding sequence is TGCGCCAGCAGCTTAAGACAGGGGAACACTGAAGCTTTCTTT.